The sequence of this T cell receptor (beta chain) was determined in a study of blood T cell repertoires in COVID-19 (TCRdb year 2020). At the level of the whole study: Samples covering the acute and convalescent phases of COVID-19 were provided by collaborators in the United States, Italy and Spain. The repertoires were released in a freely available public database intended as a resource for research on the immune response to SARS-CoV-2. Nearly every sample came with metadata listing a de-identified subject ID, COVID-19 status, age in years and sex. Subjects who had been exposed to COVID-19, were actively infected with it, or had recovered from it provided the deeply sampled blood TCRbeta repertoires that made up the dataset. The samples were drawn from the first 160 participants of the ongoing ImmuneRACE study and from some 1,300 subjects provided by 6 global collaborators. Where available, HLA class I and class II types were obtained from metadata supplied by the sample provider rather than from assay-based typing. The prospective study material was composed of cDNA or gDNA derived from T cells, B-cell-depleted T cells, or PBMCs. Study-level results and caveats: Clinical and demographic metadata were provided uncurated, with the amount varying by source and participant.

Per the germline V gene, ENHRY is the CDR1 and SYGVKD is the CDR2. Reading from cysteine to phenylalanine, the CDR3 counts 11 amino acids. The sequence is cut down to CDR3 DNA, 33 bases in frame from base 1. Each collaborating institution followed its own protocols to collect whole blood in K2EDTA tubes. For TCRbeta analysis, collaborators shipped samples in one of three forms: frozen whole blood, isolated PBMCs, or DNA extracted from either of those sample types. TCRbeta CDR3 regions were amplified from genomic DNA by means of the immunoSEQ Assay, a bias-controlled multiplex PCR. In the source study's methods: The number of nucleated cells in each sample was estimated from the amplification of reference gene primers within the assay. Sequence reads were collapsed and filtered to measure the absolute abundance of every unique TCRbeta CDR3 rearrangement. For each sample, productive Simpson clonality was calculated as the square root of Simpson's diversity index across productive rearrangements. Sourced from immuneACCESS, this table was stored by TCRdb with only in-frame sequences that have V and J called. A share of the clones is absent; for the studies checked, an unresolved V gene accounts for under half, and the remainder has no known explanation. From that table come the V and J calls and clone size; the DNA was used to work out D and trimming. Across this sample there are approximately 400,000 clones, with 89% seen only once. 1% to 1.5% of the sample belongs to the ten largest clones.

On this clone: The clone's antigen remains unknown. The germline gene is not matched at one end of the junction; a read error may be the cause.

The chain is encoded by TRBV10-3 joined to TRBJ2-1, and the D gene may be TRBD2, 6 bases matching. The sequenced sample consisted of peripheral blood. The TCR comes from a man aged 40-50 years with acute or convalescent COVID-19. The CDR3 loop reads CAISGEEGVVF. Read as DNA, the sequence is TGTGCCATCAGTGGGGAGGAAGGGGTGGTCTTC.